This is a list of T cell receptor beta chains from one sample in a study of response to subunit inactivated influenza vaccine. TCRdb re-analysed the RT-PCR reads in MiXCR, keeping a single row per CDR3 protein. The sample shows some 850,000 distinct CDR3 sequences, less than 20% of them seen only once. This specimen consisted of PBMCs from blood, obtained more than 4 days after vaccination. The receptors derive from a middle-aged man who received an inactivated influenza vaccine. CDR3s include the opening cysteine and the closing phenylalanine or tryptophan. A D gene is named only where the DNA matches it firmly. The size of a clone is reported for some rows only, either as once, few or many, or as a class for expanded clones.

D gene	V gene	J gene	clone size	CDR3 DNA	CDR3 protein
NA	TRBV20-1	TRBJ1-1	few	TGCAGTGCTAGAGACGTTGCTGAAGCTTTCTTT	CSARDVAEAFF
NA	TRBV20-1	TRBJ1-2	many	TGCAGTGCTAGAGATCTAAGGACAGCCTATGGCTACACCTTC	CSARDLRTAYGYTF
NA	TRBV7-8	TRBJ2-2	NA	TGTGCCAGCAACCAGGGTGGCGGGGAGCTGTTTTTT	CASNQGGGELFF
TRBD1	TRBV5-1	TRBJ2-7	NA	TGCGCCAGCAGCTTGGTAGGACAGGGAATGAGCGAGCAGTACTTC	CASSLVGQGMSEQYF
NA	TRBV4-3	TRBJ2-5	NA	TGCGCCAGCAGCCAAGATACCAGGGAAGGGGAGACCCAGTACTTC	CASSQDTREGETQYF
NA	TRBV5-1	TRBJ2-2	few	TGCGCCAGCAGCTTGTCATCCAGGGACACCGGGGAGCTGTTTTTT	CASSLSSRDTGELFF
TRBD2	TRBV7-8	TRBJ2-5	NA	TGTGCCCTCAGTTTAGCCACGCTAGCGGGGGGGCCGTGGCAAGAGACCCAGTACTTC	CALSLATLAGGPWQETQYF
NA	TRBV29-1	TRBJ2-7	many	TGCAGCGTTCGAGCAGGGCCCGGTGTTGGGGAGCAGTACTTC	CSVRAGPGVGEQYF
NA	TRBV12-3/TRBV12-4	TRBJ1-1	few	TGTGCCAGCAGTTTTATAGCCACTGAAGCTTTCTTT	CASSFIATEAFF
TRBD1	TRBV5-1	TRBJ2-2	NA	TGCGCCAGCAGCCCGCAGGGGGTTGAGCTGTTTTTT	CASSPQGVELFF
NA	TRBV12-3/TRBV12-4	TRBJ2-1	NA	TGTGCCAGCAGTACTAGGGAGATAAGCGGGCCTTACAATGAGCAGTTCTTC	CASSTREISGPYNEQFF
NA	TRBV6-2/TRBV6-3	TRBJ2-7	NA	TGTGCCAGCAGTTACTCGACGGACGGGTATTACTCCGAGCAGTACTTC	CASSYSTDGYYSEQYF
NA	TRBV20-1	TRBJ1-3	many	TGCAGTGCTAGGCCCGACAGATACTCTGGAAACACCATATATTTT	CSARPDRYSGNTIYF
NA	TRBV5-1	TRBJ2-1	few	TGCGCCGGGGATGGGCGGGCGCAGTTCTTC	CAGDGRAQFF